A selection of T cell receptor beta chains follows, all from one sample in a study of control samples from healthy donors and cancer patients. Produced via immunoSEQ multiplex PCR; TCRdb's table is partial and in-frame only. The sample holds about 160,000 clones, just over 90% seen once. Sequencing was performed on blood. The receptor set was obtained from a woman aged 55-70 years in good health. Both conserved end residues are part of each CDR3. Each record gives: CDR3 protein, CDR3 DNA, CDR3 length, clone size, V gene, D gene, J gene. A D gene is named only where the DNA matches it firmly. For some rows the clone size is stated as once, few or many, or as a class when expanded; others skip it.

CDR3aa: CASSGGQGAWETQYF
CDR3nt: TGTGCCAGCAGCGGGGGACAGGGGGCTTGGGAGACCCAGTACTTC
len: 15
abundance: -
v_gene: TRBV9
d_gene: TRBD1
j_gene: TRBJ2-5

CDR3aa: CASSYGPALFF
CDR3nt: TGTGCCAGCAGTTACGGACCAGCGCTGTTTTTT
len: 11
abundance: few
v_gene: TRBV6-2/TRBV6-3
d_gene: -
j_gene: TRBJ1-4

CDR3aa: CASSSAGTGAQPQHF
CDR3nt: TGTGCCAGCAGTTCCGCCGGGACAGGGGCTCAGCCCCAGCATTTT
len: 15
abundance: -
v_gene: TRBV27
d_gene: TRBD1
j_gene: TRBJ1-5

CDR3aa: CASSYTGGGAMNEQFF
CDR3nt: TGTGCCAGCAGTTACACGGGCGGGGGGGCTATGAATGAGCAGTTCTTC
len: 16
abundance: -
v_gene: TRBV6-5
d_gene: TRBD2
j_gene: TRBJ2-1

CDR3aa: CASSSLGGRGIHEQFF
CDR3nt: TGTGCCAGCAGCAGCTTAGGAGGGAGGGGGATCCATGAGCAGTTCTTC
len: 16
abundance: -
v_gene: TRBV7-3
d_gene: -
j_gene: TRBJ2-1

CDR3aa: CASSLYRSEGGPPETQYF
CDR3nt: TGTGCCAGCAGTTTATATCGTAGTGAGGGCGGTCCGCCAGAGACCCAGTACTTC
len: 18
abundance: -
v_gene: TRBV27
d_gene: -
j_gene: TRBJ2-5

CDR3aa: CASSQRQINTEAFF
CDR3nt: TGTGCCAGCAGCCAAAGACAGATCAACACTGAAGCTTTCTTT
len: 14
abundance: -
v_gene: TRBV6-5
d_gene: -
j_gene: TRBJ1-1

CDR3aa: CASSTQLPGANVLTF
CDR3nt: TGTGCCAGTAGTACACAGCTTCCTGGGGCCAACGTCCTGACTTTC
len: 15
abundance: -
v_gene: TRBV19
d_gene: -
j_gene: TRBJ2-6

CDR3aa: CASSQERRGNTEAFF
CDR3nt: TGCGCCAGCAGCCAAGAACGAAGGGGGAACACTGAAGCTTTCTTT
len: 15
abundance: -
v_gene: TRBV4-3
d_gene: -
j_gene: TRBJ1-1

CDR3aa: CASSFLGHATEAFF
CDR3nt: TGTGCCAGCAGTTTTTTGGGGCATGCCACTGAAGCTTTCTTT
len: 14
abundance: -
v_gene: TRBV27
d_gene: -
j_gene: TRBJ1-1

CDR3aa: CASRDRPSNEKLFF
CDR3nt: TGTGCCAGTAGAGACAGGCCGTCTAATGAAAAACTGTTTTTT
len: 14
abundance: -
v_gene: TRBV19
d_gene: -
j_gene: TRBJ1-4

CDR3aa: CATSFRPGAGNTGELFF
CDR3nt: TGTGCCACCAGCTTCCGACCGGGGGCCGGGAACACCGGGGAGCTGTTTTTT
len: 17
abundance: -
v_gene: TRBV15
d_gene: -
j_gene: TRBJ2-2

CDR3aa: CASSARPNQPQHF
CDR3nt: TGTGCCAGCAGCGCCCGTCCCAATCAGCCCCAGCATTTT
len: 13
abundance: -
v_gene: TRBV5-6
d_gene: -
j_gene: TRBJ1-5

CDR3aa: CASSVPVREGGGYTF
CDR3nt: TGCGCCAGCAGCGTCCCGGTTAGAGAAGGGGGTGGCTACACCTTC
len: 15
abundance: -
v_gene: TRBV5-1
d_gene: -
j_gene: TRBJ1-2

CDR3aa: CATAIWVGDYEQYF
CDR3nt: TGTGCCACCGCGATTTGGGTGGGTGACTACGAGCAGTACTTC
len: 14
abundance: -
v_gene: TRBV7-2
d_gene: -
j_gene: TRBJ2-7

CDR3aa: CASSVGAGTSGSQETQYF
CDR3nt: TGTGCCAGCAGCGTAGGGGCCGGGACTAGCGGGTCCCAGGAGACCCAGTACTTC
len: 18
abundance: -
v_gene: TRBV9
d_gene: TRBD2
j_gene: TRBJ2-5

CDR3aa: CASIRDRGISEQFF
CDR3nt: TGTGCCAGCATCCGGGACAGGGGAATATCCGAGCAGTTCTTC
len: 14
abundance: -
v_gene: TRBV6-6
d_gene: TRBD1
j_gene: TRBJ2-1

CDR3aa: CASSRDRFQETQYF
CDR3nt: TGTGCCAGTAGTAGGGACAGGTTCCAAGAGACCCAGTACTTC
len: 14
abundance: once
v_gene: TRBV19
d_gene: TRBD1
j_gene: TRBJ2-5

CDR3aa: CASSVAGGRWTGELFF
CDR3nt: TGTGCCAGCAGCGTAGCAGGGGGGCGTTGGACCGGGGAGCTGTTTTTT
len: 16
abundance: -
v_gene: TRBV9
d_gene: -
j_gene: TRBJ2-2

CDR3aa: CASRQEGTEAFF
CDR3nt: TGTGCCAGTAGACAGGAAGGCACTGAAGCTTTCTTT
len: 12
abundance: -
v_gene: TRBV6-5
d_gene: -
j_gene: TRBJ1-1

CDR3aa: CASSFSAGGTGELFF
CDR3nt: TGTGCCAGCAGCTTTTCCGCGGGGGGAACCGGGGAGCTGTTTTTT
len: 15
abundance: -
v_gene: TRBV11-2
d_gene: TRBD2
j_gene: TRBJ2-2

CDR3aa: CAWTFRSTGEEKLFF
CDR3nt: TGTGCCTGGACCTTCCGAAGCACTGGAGAGGAAAAACTGTTTTTT
len: 15
abundance: -
v_gene: TRBV30
d_gene: -
j_gene: TRBJ1-4

CDR3aa: CASSEDGQGNYGYTF
CDR3nt: TGTGCCAGCAGTGAGGACGGACAGGGGAACTATGGCTACACCTTC
len: 15
abundance: -
v_gene: TRBV6-1
d_gene: TRBD1
j_gene: TRBJ1-2

CDR3aa: CASSLGALETQYF
CDR3nt: TGTGCCAGCAGCTTGGGCGCTTTGGAGACCCAGTACTTC
len: 13
abundance: -
v_gene: TRBV7-2
d_gene: -
j_gene: TRBJ2-5

CDR3aa: CASSLGPGAGNTIYF
CDR3nt: TGTGCCAGCAGCCTGGGTCCGGGAGCGGGAAACACCATATATTTT
len: 15
abundance: -
v_gene: TRBV3-1/TRBV3-2
d_gene: -
j_gene: TRBJ1-3

CDR3aa: CASSSLTAGYGYTF
CDR3nt: TGTGCCAGCAGCTCCTTGACAGCGGGATATGGCTACACCTTC
len: 14
abundance: -
v_gene: TRBV7-9
d_gene: -
j_gene: TRBJ1-2

CDR3aa: CASSLIGDPATNEKLFF
CDR3nt: TGTGCCAGCAGCTTAATAGGGGATCCCGCAACTAATGAAAAACTGTTTTTT
len: 17
abundance: -
v_gene: TRBV7-3
d_gene: -
j_gene: TRBJ1-4

CDR3aa: CASSLGVDSQGIPQHF
CDR3nt: TGTGCCAGCAGCTTAGGGGTGGACAGTCAAGGTATACCCCAGCATTTT
len: 16
abundance: -
v_gene: TRBV7-9
d_gene: -
j_gene: TRBJ1-5

CDR3aa: CASKGTSGASTDTQYF
CDR3nt: TGTGCCAGTAAGGGGACTAGCGGGGCTAGCACAGATACGCAGTATTTT
len: 16
abundance: -
v_gene: TRBV7-8
d_gene: TRBD2
j_gene: TRBJ2-3

CDR3aa: CASSLPGSYEQYF
CDR3nt: TGTGCCAGCAGCTTACCAGGGTCCTACGAGCAGTACTTC
len: 13
abundance: few
v_gene: TRBV7-9
d_gene: -
j_gene: TRBJ2-7

CDR3aa: CASSPGRPAYEQYF
CDR3nt: TGTGCCAGCAGCCCGGGACGACCCGCCTACGAGCAGTACTTC
len: 14
abundance: -
v_gene: TRBV11-2
d_gene: -
j_gene: TRBJ2-7

CDR3aa: CASSLLRRGGGTSLQYF
CDR3nt: TGTGCCAGCAGCTTACTACGGCGGGGCGGGGGGACCTCGTTACAGTACTTC
len: 17
abundance: -
v_gene: TRBV11-2
d_gene: TRBD2
j_gene: TRBJ2-7

CDR3aa: CASSIGTGINYGYTF
CDR3nt: TGTGCCAGTAGTATCGGGACAGGAATTAACTATGGCTACACCTTC
len: 15
abundance: -
v_gene: TRBV19
d_gene: TRBD1
j_gene: TRBJ1-2

CDR3aa: CASSQDHWGGGTEAFF
CDR3nt: TGTGCCAGCAGCCAAGATCATTGGGGGGGTGGCACTGAAGCTTTCTTT
len: 16
abundance: -
v_gene: TRBV3-1/TRBV3-2
d_gene: -
j_gene: TRBJ1-1